Listed here are 23 T cell receptor beta chains from one sample, sequenced in a study of vaccination effects on CD4 cells after COVID-19. Antigen specificity for these receptors is unknown. TCRdb's copy holds only in-frame clones and misses some; the assay was immunoSEQ multiplex PCR. This sample has approximately 30,000 clones, with approximately 75% found just once. Pools of viral peptides were used by the ViraFEST assay to expand antigen-specific CD4+ T cells ahead of sequencing. The authors isolated CD4+ T cells after around 11 days of culture. Neither prior SARS-CoV-2 infection nor positive nucleocapsid antibodies were present in the vaccine recipients. This material consisted of CD4+ T cells from PBMCs cultured with SARS-CoV-2 spike peptides, taken before COVID-19 vaccination. These receptors were obtained from a human donor who received a COVID-19 vaccine.

The chain carries TRBV9 and TRBJ1-5, with 9 bases fitting TRBD1. The CDR3 runs to 19 residues. V dropped 4 bases and J dropped 0; count of bases not matched to a gene: 14. Germline CDR1 and CDR2: SGDLS and YYNGEE. CDR3: CASSSTAGTGLYSNQPQHF. CDR3 in DNA: TGTGCCAGCAGCTCAACCGCCGGGACAGGGTTGTATAGCAATCAGCCCCAGCATTTT.

The chain carries TRBV29-1 and TRBJ2-7, with 12 bases aligning to TRBD2. Germline CDR1 and CDR2: SQVTM and ANQGSEA. CDR3 length: 13 amino acids. V lost 5 bases and J lost 2; bases outside the gene matches: 1. CDR3: CSVWTSGAYEQYF. CDR3 DNA sequence: TGCAGCGTTTGGACTAGCGGGGCCTACGAGCAGTACTTC.

The chain carries TRBV5-1 and TRBJ1-3, with 7 bases identical to TRBD1. The CDR3 sequence is 16 residues long. After removal of 1 base from V and 7 bases from J, the junction contained 11 bases not matched to a gene. Germline V gives CDR1 SGHRS, CDR2 YFSETQ. The CDR3 nucleotides are TGCGCCAGCAGCTTGCCGTCCGGGACAGACAAGAACACCATATATTTT. This encodes CASSLPSGTDKNTIYF.

This clone turned up a few times. The chain carries TRBV5-1 and TRBJ1-6; D may be TRBD1 (6 bases). V lost 1 base, J lost 6 bases, and 11 bases lay in between. Germline V gene data show CDR1 as SGHRS and CDR2 as YFSETQ. CDR3 length equals 15 residues. This CDR3 reads CASSLRVGGNSPLHF. The CDR3 bases are TGCGCCAGCAGCTTGAGGGTAGGGGGTAATTCACCCCTCCACTTT.

The CDR3 region is CASSVGYGANTGELFF. CDR3 in DNA: TGTGCCAGCAGCGTAGGGTACGGAGCGAACACCGGGGAGCTGTTTTTT. V is TRBV9 and J is TRBJ2-2; D remains ambiguous. CDR1 is SGDLS, CDR2 YYNGEE, per germline. Trimming removed 0 bases from V and 0 bases from J, with 9 bases in between. The CDR3 contains 16 residues.

V usage is TRBV18 and J usage is TRBJ2-2, with D perhaps TRBD1 (5 bases). The CDR3 has 16 residues. V was clipped by 4 bases and J by 1 base, with 13 bases between them. Germline CDR1 is KGHSH and CDR2 is LQKENI. This chain's CDR3 is CASSLQDPRNTGELFF. DNA of the CDR3: TGTGCCAGCTCACTACAGGACCCCCGGAACACCGGGGAGCTGTTTTTT.

The table lists this clone with a few counts. This chain uses TRBV2 with TRBJ1-1; D call uncertain. V dropped 7 bases and J dropped 0 bases, with 15 bases sitting between them. Germline loops: CDR1 SNHLY, CDR2 FYNNEI. The CDR3 sequence is 15 residues long. The CDR3 loop is CASKRREVMNTEAFF. For the CDR3, the DNA is TGTGCCAGCAAGAGACGTGAAGTCATGAACACTGAAGCTTTCTTT. Combining the CDR3 with reference TRBV2 and TRBJ1-1 gives the whole variable domain EPEVTQTPSHQVTQMGQEVILRCVPISNHLYFYWYRQILGQKVEFLVSFYNNEISEKSEIFDDQFSVERPDGSNFTLKIRSTKLEDSAMYFCASKRREVMNTEAFFGQGTRLTVV.

The chain employs TRBV6-2 or TRBV6-3 and TRBJ2-2, with 7 bases matching TRBD2. The germline V gene encodes CDR1 MNHEY and CDR2 SVGEGT. This CDR3 contains 16 residues. Trimming at V came to 2 bases and at J to 4 bases, leaving 7 bases not matched to a gene. This chain's CDR3 is CASSYNAGEVTGELFF. CDR3 sequence (DNA): TGTGCCAGCAGTTACAATGCGGGAGAGGTCACCGGGGAGCTGTTTTTT.

This clone was picked up a small number of times. The gene calls are TRBV25-1 and TRBJ2-3; D gene uncertain. CDR3 length equals 12 residues. Trimming stripped 4 bases from V and 0 bases from J, with 2 bases between. In germline, CDR1 is MGHDK, CDR2 SYGVNS. The CDR3 region is CASSVSTDTQYF. The CDR3 nucleotides are TGTGCCAGCAGTGTCAGCACAGATACGCAGTATTTT.

J is TRBJ2-7 and V is TRBV5-4; D ambiguous. V was pared by 0 bases and J by 1 base, with 2 bases between. CDR1 SGHNT and CDR2 YYREEE come from the germline V gene (reference sequence). CDR3 length: 12 residues. The CDR3 DNA sequence: TGTGCCAGCAGCTTGGAGTCCTACGAGCAGTACTTC. Translation: CASSLESYEQYF.

This sequence joins TRBV29-1 and TRBJ2-5, with D tentatively TRBD1 (5 bases). The V end was cut by 5 bases, the J end by 4 bases, with 14 bases between. Germline loops: CDR1 SQVTM, CDR2 ANQGSEA. CDR3 length equals 13 residues. CDR3 DNA sequence: TGCAGCGTTTCCCAGGGAATTGGAGAGACCCAGTACTTC. Encoded protein: CSVSQGIGETQYF.

J is TRBJ1-5 and V is TRBV3-1 (or the pseudogene TRBV3-2); TRBD1 is a possible D gene (6 bases). V gave up 6 bases and J gave up 9 bases, with 12 bases separating them. CDR1 and CDR2 from the germline V gene are LGHDT and YNNKEL (reference sequence). The CDR3 loop spans 12 amino acids. The CDR3 protein is CASRAEGGPQHF. The CDR3 DNA reads TGTGCCAGCAGGGCCGAGGGGGGGCCCCAGCATTTT.

The chain combines TRBV5-1 with TRBJ1-2, with D tentatively TRBD1 (5 bases). V lost 2 bases and J 1 base, leaving 15 bases between the germline ends. The CDR3 contains 16 residues. Germline-derived CDR1 and CDR2 are SGHRS and YFSETQ. CDR3 in amino acids: CASSFGEGRNNYGYTF. The DNA for the CDR3 is TGCGCCAGCAGCTTTGGGGAGGGGAGGAATAACTATGGCTACACCTTC.

The chain combines TRBV6-4 with TRBJ1-5; D possibly corresponds to TRBD1 (6 bases). Trimming removed 2 bases at V and 5 bases at J, with 19 bases between. This CDR3 comprises 17 residues. CDR1 and CDR2 from the germline V gene are MRHNA and SNTAGT. CDR3 sequence: CASSDPPQGGGDQPQHF. The CDR3 DNA follows: TGTGCCAGCAGTGACCCACCTCAAGGGGGTGGGGATCAGCCCCAGCATTTT.

The chain carries TRBV12-3 or TRBV12-4 and TRBJ1-2; D ambiguous. The CDR3 totals 12 residues. With 6 bases removed from V and 3 bases from J, the gap between germline ends came to 8 bases. Here the CDR3 reads CASSRSYYGYTF. In nucleotides, the CDR3 is TGTGCCAGCAGCCGGAGTTACTATGGCTACACCTTC.

The chain has TRBV2 and TRBJ2-3; the match to TRBD2 covers 11 bases. Germline assignment: CDR1 SNHLY and CDR2 FYNNEI. V trimming: 6 bases; J trimming: 6 bases; junction bases outside the gene matches: 14. The length of the CDR3 is 17 residues. The CDR3 sequence is CASRERPGLAVPDTQYF. In DNA, the CDR3 is TGTGCCAGCAGGGAGCGCCCGGGACTAGCGGTACCGGATACGCAGTATTTT.

This clone has more than one count but fewer than ten. The chain couples TRBV11-2 to TRBJ2-2; D is unresolved. The CDR3 extends over 14 amino acids. From germline, CDR1 is SGHAT and CDR2 FQNNGV. Trimming shortened V by 3 bases and J by 1 base, and 6 bases separated the two germline ends. The CDR3 DNA sequence: TGTGCCAGCAGCTTTACTCTGAACACCGGGGAGCTGTTTTTT. Translating gives CASSFTLNTGELFF.

The chain links TRBV13 to TRBJ1-1; 8 bases match TRBD1. The CDR3 contains 15 residues. V shed 5 bases, J shed 0 bases, and the junction held 5 bases outside the gene matches. Germline loops: CDR1 PRHDT, CDR2 FYEKMQ (reference sequence). For the CDR3, the DNA is TGTGCCAGCAGCACCGGGACAGGTTTGAACACTGAAGCTTTCTTT. Amino acids: CASSTGTGLNTEAFF. The full variable domain, in which reference TRBV13 and TRBJ1-1 provide the parts outside the CDR3, is AAGVIQSPRHLIKEKRETATLKCYPIPRHDTVYWYQQGPGQDPQFLISFYEKMQSDKGSIPDRFSAQQFSDYHSELNMSSLELGDSALYFCASSTGTGLNTEAFFGQGTRLTVV.

The chain links TRBV6-5 to TRBJ1-1, with 8 nucleotides matching TRBD1. The CDR3 is made up of 11 amino acids. V shed 5 bases, J shed 12 bases, and the junction held 5 bases outside the gene matches. From germline, CDR1 is MNHEY and CDR2 SVGAGI. CDR3 amino acids: CASSQGQVSFF. CDR3 DNA: TGTGCCAGCAGTCAGGGACAGGTATCTTTCTTT.

The V gene is TRBV19, the J gene TRBJ2-2, with D possibly being TRBD1 or TRBD2 (5 bases each). Germline CDR1 and CDR2: LNHDA and SQIVND (reference sequence). The CDR3 extends over 13 amino acids. Trimming cost V 7 bases and J 6 bases, with 12 bases left between them. The CDR3 nucleotides are TGTGCCAGTACCCCCCGGGGACCCGGGGAGCTGTTTTTT. Translated, it gives CASTPRGPGELFF. Looking up the rest from reference TRBV19 and TRBJ2-2 gives the full variable domain: DGGITQSPKYLFRKEGQNVTLSCEQNLNHDAMYWYRQDPGQGLRLIYYSQIVNDFQKGDIAEGYSVSREKKESFPLTVTSAQKNPTAFYLCASTPRGPGELFFGEGSRLTVL.

The CDR3 spells CASSRIGTSGNEQFF. The CDR3 DNA reads as TGTGCCAGCAGCCGAATAGGGACTAGCGGCAATGAGCAGTTCTTC. This chain uses TRBV5-4 with TRBJ2-1, with 11 bases fitting TRBD2. Looked up from germline, CDR1 is SGHNT and CDR2 is YYREEE (reference sequence). There are 15 residues in the CDR3. Trimming took 4 bases from V and 6 from J; bases not matched to a gene: 6.

V usage is TRBV10-3 and J usage is TRBJ1-1; no definite D call. CDR1 and CDR2 (germline): ENHRY, SYGVKD. V lost 8 bases and J lost 1, with 5 bases in between. The length of the CDR3 is 11 residues. The CDR3 DNA reads TGTGCCATCGGGGAGAACACTGAAGCTTTCTTT. Its translation: CAIGENTEAFF.

This chain connects TRBV5-1 to TRBJ2-6, with D unresolved. Trimming shortened V by 0 bases and J by 3 bases, and 4 bases separated the two germline ends. This CDR3 region has 14 residues. Germline V gene lookup returns CDR1 SGHRS and CDR2 YFSETQ. The CDR3 here is CASSLGDGANVLTF. In DNA, the CDR3 is TGCGCCAGCAGCTTGGGGGATGGGGCCAACGTCCTGACTTTC.